These 6 T cell receptor beta chains were sequenced from one sample in a study of shared clonotypes between healthy human individuals. CD45RO-negative, CCR7-positively selected cells formed the naive CD8 fraction, excluding terminally differentiated effector memory CD45RA+ cells. Sequenced by immunoSEQ multiplex PCR; TCRdb stores in-frame clones only, minus some. The sample lists about 2.2 million clones, 85% to 95% occurring once. The source material was naive CD8+ T cells from PBMCs. Receptors were obtained from a man between 18 and 29 years old in good health. Some clones in this sample may be carry-over from other donors' samples.

This clone was found once. The rearrangement uses TRBV9 and TRBJ2-7; possibly TRBD2 for D (6 bases). In germline, CDR1 is SGDLS, CDR2 YYNGEE. The CDR3 spans 15 residues. V was trimmed by 0 bases and J by 3 bases, leaving 13 bases between them. CDR3 residues: CASSVGGVDYYEQYF. The CDR3 region has the DNA TGTGCCAGCAGCGTAGGTGGAGTGGACTACTACGAGCAGTACTTC.

The chain has TRBV6-5 and TRBJ1-1; 10 positions agree with TRBD1. The CDR3 loop spans 12 amino acids. Germline assignment: CDR1 MNHEY and CDR2 SVGAGI. The V and J ends lost 5 bases and 11 bases, in that order; junction bases with no gene match: 5. The CDR3 protein is CASSDRGPIAFF. Written as DNA, the CDR3 is TGTGCCAGCAGTGACAGGGGGCCGATTGCTTTCTTT.

The rearrangement uses TRBV5-1 and TRBJ2-2, with 13 bases that match TRBD2. The CDR3 sequence is 18 residues long. CDR1 is SGHRS and CDR2 is YFSETQ in the germline V gene. J gave up 3 bases and V 4 bases, and 9 bases lay outside the gene matches. CDR3 sequence reads: CASSPGLAGAGDTGELFF. CDR3 DNA: TGCGCCAGCAGCCCCGGACTAGCGGGAGCGGGGGACACCGGGGAGCTGTTTTTT.

This chain links TRBV27 with TRBJ2-7; tentatively, D is TRBD1 (6 bases). CDR1 is MNHEY, CDR2 SMNVEV, per germline (reference sequence). The CDR3 has 16 residues. Trimming removed 7 bases from V and 3 bases from J, with 22 bases in between. CDR3 nucleotide sequence: TGTGCCAGCACCCCTTCCAGGGGAGATCAACTCTACGAGCAGTACTTC. Protein sequence: CASTPSRGDQLYEQYF.

This sequence joins TRBV25-1 and TRBJ2-7, with TRBD2 identical over 12 bases. The CDR3 has 16 amino acids. Germline CDR1 is MGHDK and CDR2 is SYGVNS. With V trimmed by 4 bases and J by 1 base, 5 bases remained unmatched. The CDR3 nucleotides read TGTGCCAGCAGTGCACTAGGGACTAGCGGGTCCTACGAGCAGTACTTC. It encodes CASSALGTSGSYEQYF.

The rearrangement uses TRBV27 and TRBJ2-7; D may be TRBD1 (6 bases). This CDR3 is built from 14 residues. The V end was cut by 5 bases, the J end by 3 bases, with 14 bases between. Germline CDR1 is MNHEY and CDR2 is SMNVEV (reference sequence). The CDR3 spells CASSPLRTDYEQYF. CDR3 coding DNA: TGTGCCAGCAGTCCCCTTCGGACAGACTACGAGCAGTACTTC.